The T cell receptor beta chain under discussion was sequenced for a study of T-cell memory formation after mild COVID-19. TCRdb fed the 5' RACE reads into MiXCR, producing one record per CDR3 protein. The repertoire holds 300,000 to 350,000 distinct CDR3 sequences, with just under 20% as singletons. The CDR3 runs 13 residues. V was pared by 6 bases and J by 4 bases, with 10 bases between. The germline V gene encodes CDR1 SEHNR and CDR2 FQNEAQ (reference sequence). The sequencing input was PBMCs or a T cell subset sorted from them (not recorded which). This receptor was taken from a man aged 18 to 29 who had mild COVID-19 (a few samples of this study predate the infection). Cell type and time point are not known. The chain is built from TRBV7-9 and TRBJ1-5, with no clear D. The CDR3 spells CASSYQENQPQHF. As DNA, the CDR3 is TGTGCCAGCAGTTATCAGGAAAATCAGCCCCAGCATTTT.